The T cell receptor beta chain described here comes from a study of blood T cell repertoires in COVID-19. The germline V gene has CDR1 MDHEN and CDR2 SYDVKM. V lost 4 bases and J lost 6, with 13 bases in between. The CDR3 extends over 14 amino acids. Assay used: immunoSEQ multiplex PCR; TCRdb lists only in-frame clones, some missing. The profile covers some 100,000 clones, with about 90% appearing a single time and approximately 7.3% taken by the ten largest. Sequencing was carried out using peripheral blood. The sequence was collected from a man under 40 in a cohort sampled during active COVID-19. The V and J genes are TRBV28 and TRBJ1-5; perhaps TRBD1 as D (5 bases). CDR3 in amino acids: CASSSGGEGQPQHF. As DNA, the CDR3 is TGTGCCAGCAGTTCCGGGGGGGAGGGTCAGCCCCAGCATTTT. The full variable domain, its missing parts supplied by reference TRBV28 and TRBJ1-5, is DVKVTQSSRYLVKRTGEKVFLECVQDMDHENMFWYRQDPGLGLRLIYFSYDVKMKEKGDIPEGYSVSREKKERFSLILESASTNQTSMYLCASSSGGEGQPQHFGDGTRLSIL.